The clone carrying this TCR beta chain was recorded once. Its antigen is not identified. V gave up 0 bases and J gave up 9 bases, with 13 bases separating them. Germline values: CDR1 SGDLS, CDR2 YYNGEE. The CDR3 sequence is 14 residues long. These data are taken from a study of identical twins. TCRdb itself ran the 5' RACE reads through MiXCR, one entry per CDR3 protein. The repertoire includes 1,800,000 or so distinct CDR3 sequences, about 30% of them detected once, and around 0.25% sits in the top ten. Everyone who gave samples was a healthy Caucasian. General study points: The study found weaker excess twin sharing in beta out-of-frame sequences. With abundant cord blood beta clonotypes, insertions were fewer; memory repertoires showed no such pattern. The same donors were not followed; conclusions instead depended on cross-sectional statistical analysis.

The V and J genes are TRBV9 and TRBJ2-1; D is possibly TRBD1 or TRBD2 (5 bases each). Sequenced sample: cord blood. This receptor was obtained from a newborn girl in good health. The CDR3 reads CASSVARAGGEQFF. CDR3 DNA sequence: TGTGCCAGCAGCGTAGCCAGGGCCGGAGGTGAGCAGTTCTTC.